One and the same sample provided the 27 T cell receptor beta chains below, sequenced in a study of OX40 agonist ivuxolimab in advanced cancers. The method was immunoSEQ multiplex PCR; TCRdb's version includes in-frame clones alone and lacks a portion of them. Counted here are 90,000 to 120,000 clones, 91% occurring once; the ten biggest clones make up about 1.2%. The sequencing used CD4+ or CD8+ T cells sorted from blood, collected in a trial of the OX40 agonist ivuxolimab. The receptors shown here come from an adult with an advanced solid tumor such as melanoma, head and neck, liver or kidney cancer.

The rearrangement joins TRBV2 to TRBJ1-1, with D maybe TRBD1 (6 bases). Germline CDR1 and CDR2: SNHLY and FYNNEI. V lost 9 bases, J lost 1 base, and 12 bases lay in between. The CDR3 extends over 13 amino acids. The CDR3 loop is CARTGYPNTEAFF. CDR3 in DNA: TGTGCCAGGACAGGCTACCCGAACACTGAAGCTTTCTTT.

The chain couples TRBV5-1 to TRBJ2-2, with a weak D call TRBD2 (6 bases). Germline CDR1 is SGHRS and CDR2 is YFSETQ. Trimming cost V 3 bases and J 7 bases, with 16 bases left between them. This CDR3 comprises 15 residues. CDR3 sequence: CASSSDGGSIGELFF. DNA of the CDR3: TGCGCCAGCAGCTCGGATGGGGGGAGCATCGGGGAGCTGTTTTTT.

The chain combines TRBV19 with TRBJ2-7; D is perhaps TRBD1 or TRBD2 (5 bases each). V lost 4 bases, J lost 6 bases, and 16 bases lay in between. Germline V lookup: CDR1 LNHDA, CDR2 SQIVND (reference sequence). The CDR3 contains 14 residues. CDR3 bases: TGTGCCAGTAGTACCGGGGCCCACGGGCTCGAGCAGTACTTC. Translating gives CASSTGAHGLEQYF.

The V and J genes are TRBV7-2 and TRBJ1-1; the D gene is possibly TRBD1 (5 bases). CDR1 is SGHTA, CDR2 FQGNSA, per germline. The V and J ends lost 1 base and 11 bases respectively, with 17 bases between them. The CDR3 extends over 14 amino acids. CDR3 bases: TGTGCCAGCAGCTTAGTGAACGGGGCTGCTGGTGCTTTCTTT. It is translated as CASSLVNGAAGAFF.

V is TRBV6-4 and J is TRBJ2-1, with 7 bases matching TRBD2. Losses at the gene ends were 5 bases for V and 7 bases for J; bases not matched to a gene: 11. The CDR3 has 15 amino acids. Germline V gene data show CDR1 as MRHNA and CDR2 as SNTAGT. CDR3 sequence (DNA): TGTGCCAGCAGTCACACCACGGCTAGCGGAAATGAGCAGTTCTTC. The encoded protein is CASSHTTASGNEQFF.

The gene calls are TRBV7-3 and TRBJ2-7; no firm D call. The V and J ends lost 5 bases and 6 bases respectively, with 17 bases between them. The CDR3 is 14 amino acids. Germline CDR1 and CDR2: SGHTA and FQGTGA. The CDR3 reads CASSTATLISEQYF. CDR3 DNA: TGTGCCAGCAGCACCGCCACACTGATCTCCGAGCAGTACTTC.

V gene TRBV28 combines with J gene TRBJ1-1; no clear D gene. The CDR3 is made up of 15 amino acids. Deletions cut 3 bases from V and 5 bases from J, with 16 bases between. Germline loops: CDR1 MDHEN, CDR2 SYDVKM. The CDR3 bases are TGTGCCAGCAGTTTGGTTCAGACCCCCCGAACTGAAGCTTTCTTT. Protein: CASSLVQTPRTEAFF. Drawing the rest from reference TRBV28 and TRBJ1-1, the complete variable domain is DVKVTQSSRYLVKRTGEKVFLECVQDMDHENMFWYRQDPGLGLRLIYFSYDVKMKEKGDIPEGYSVSREKKERFSLILESASTNQTSMYLCASSLVQTPRTEAFFGQGTRLTVV.

The genes are TRBV6-1 and TRBJ2-5; TRBD1 aligns across 8 bases. The DNA end is more similar to TRBJ2-7, so the J call may be wrong. Germline assignment: CDR1 MNHNS and CDR2 SASEGT. CDR3 length: 15 amino acids. The CDR3 DNA is TGTGCCAGCAGTGAACCTCAGGGGGCTGGGTACGAGCAGTACTTC. It translates to CASSEPQGAGYEQYF.

In its sample, this clone was seen a few times. The chain links TRBV28 to TRBJ1-2; 10 bases map to TRBD1. The CDR3 is 13 amino acids. Germline V gene lookup returns CDR1 MDHEN and CDR2 SYDVKM. Unmatched junction bases numbered 7, after V lost 8 bases and J lost 7 bases. The CDR3 DNA reads as TGTGCCAGCGGATCGGGACAGGGGTTTGGCTACACCTTC. Translating gives CASGSGQGFGYTF.

The gene calls are TRBV28 and TRBJ1-2, with 7 positions matching TRBD1. Germline CDR1 is MDHEN and CDR2 is SYDVKM. Trimming took 3 bases from V and 6 from J; bases not matched to a gene: 16. The CDR3 is 17 residues long. CDR3 protein: CASSLRWDSPSLHGYTF. In DNA, the CDR3 is TGTGCCAGCAGTTTGCGTTGGGACAGTCCTAGTCTACATGGCTACACCTTC.

This chain connects TRBV28 to TRBJ1-2; tentatively, D is TRBD1 (5 bases). Germline V gene sequence: CDR1 MDHEN, CDR2 SYDVKM. Deletions cut 7 bases from V and 2 bases from J, with 14 bases between. The CDR3 spans 14 residues. The CDR3 DNA sequence: TGTGCCAGCATTGGGGGGGGTTCCAACTATGGCTACACCTTC. It yields the protein CASIGGGSNYGYTF.

This clone was found once. This chain links TRBV6-1 with TRBJ2-7; D may be TRBD1 or TRBD2 (5 bases each). This CDR3 contains 15 residues. CDR1 and CDR2 (germline): MNHNS, SASEGT. Deletions cut 5 bases from V and 3 bases from J, with 17 bases between. CDR3 sequence reads: CASSLNRIGGYEQYF. The CDR3, as DNA: TGTGCCAGCAGTTTAAACAGGATTGGGGGCTACGAGCAGTACTTC.

The chain couples TRBV7-2 to TRBJ2-2; 10 bases are shared with TRBD2. The germline gives CDR1 SGHTA, CDR2 FQGNSA. The ends lost 4 bases at V and 2 bases at J; junction bases unmatched: 4. The CDR3 spans 16 residues. CDR3 residues: CASSSRTSGNTGELFF. The CDR3 bases are TGTGCCAGCAGCTCCCGGACTAGCGGAAACACCGGGGAGCTGTTTTTT.

Comment on this clone: The identical CDR3 is also encoded by other nucleotide sequences in the sample. V and J are TRBV5-1 and TRBJ2-3, with D hard to call. Trimming shortened V by 0 bases and J by 1 base, and 6 bases separated the two germline ends. The CDR3 extends over 14 amino acids. Germline assignment: CDR1 SGHRS and CDR2 YFSETQ. CDR3 region: CASSLAGGTDTQYF. DNA for the CDR3: TGCGCCAGCAGCTTGGCTGGTGGCACAGATACGCAGTATTTT.

The CDR3 here is CASRGGRDSYEQYF. CDR3 coding DNA: TGTGCCAGCAGGGGGGGTCGGGACTCCTACGAGCAGTACTTC. V and J are TRBV2 and TRBJ2-7; possibly TRBD2 for D (6 bases). The CDR3 runs to 14 residues. V lost 6 bases and J 0 bases, leaving 12 bases between the germline ends. Looked up from germline, CDR1 is SNHLY and CDR2 is FYNNEI.

This chain joins TRBV30 and TRBJ1-1, with D maybe TRBD1 (5 bases). The CDR3 totals 13 residues. Germline lookup yields CDR1 GTSNPN and CDR2 SVGIG (reference sequence). Trimming pared 2 bases from V and 3 bases from J, leaving 10 bases between. The CDR3 DNA is TGTGCCTGGAGTACTTCGGGGGACACTGAAGCTTTCTTT. It is translated as CAWSTSGDTEAFF.

This clone turned up a few times. This rearrangement joins TRBV11-3 to TRBJ1-2, with D tentatively TRBD1 (6 bases). This CDR3 comprises 15 residues. The ends were cut back, 5 bases at V and 5 bases at J, with 18 bases in the middle. CDR1 is SGHNT, CDR2 YENEEA, per germline. The CDR3 here is CASSALGADPYGYTF. In DNA, the CDR3 is TGTGCCAGCAGCGCCCTGGGGGCAGACCCGTATGGCTACACCTTC.

The rearrangement links TRBV11-2 to TRBJ2-3, with 13 bases lining up with TRBD2. After removal of 0 bases from V and 7 bases from J, the junction contained 4 bases not matched to a gene. Germline V gene sequence: CDR1 SGHAT, CDR2 FQNNGV. The CDR3 is 16 amino acids. CDR3 loop: CASSLDELAGGNTQYF. The CDR3 DNA follows: TGTGCCAGCAGCTTAGATGAACTAGCGGGAGGGAATACGCAGTATTTT.

The rearrangement links TRBV7-6 to TRBJ1-5, with D possibly matching TRBD1 (6 bases). Germline-derived CDR1 and CDR2 are SGHVS and FNYEAQ. V lost 5 bases and J 4 bases, leaving 15 bases between the germline ends. The CDR3 runs to 15 residues. CDR3 nucleotide sequence: TGTGCCAGCAGCCCTGATTCCCAGGGGAATCAGCCCCAGCATTTT. This sequence encodes CASSPDSQGNQPQHF.

In nucleotides, the CDR3 is TGTGCCAGCAGTTACAGGGATCTAGCGGGGGGGGATACGCAGTATTTT. It translates to CASSYRDLAGGDTQYF. The chain has TRBV6-6 and TRBJ2-3; 12 bases fit TRBD2. Germline lookup yields CDR1 MNHNY and CDR2 SVGAGI (reference sequence). This CDR3 has 16 residues. The ends lost 2 bases at V and 6 bases at J; junction bases unmatched: 6.

This sequence joins TRBV25-1 and TRBJ2-1, with D unresolved. V was trimmed by 2 bases and J by 8 bases, leaving 10 bases between them. The CDR3 is made up of 13 amino acids. Germline assignment: CDR1 MGHDK and CDR2 SYGVNS. The CDR3 loop is CASSESPSHEQFF. The CDR3 DNA reads TGTGCCAGCAGTGAAAGCCCCTCGCATGAGCAGTTCTTC.

The chain uses TRBV7-2 and TRBJ2-7; D is perhaps TRBD2 (6 bases). This CDR3 region has 13 residues. Germline V gene lookup returns CDR1 SGHTA and CDR2 FQGNSA. V lost 5 bases and J lost 6, with 14 bases in between. In DNA form, the CDR3 reads TGTGCCAGCAGCCTAATTCGGGAGATCGAGCAGTACTTC. Translating it yields CASSLIREIEQYF.

The chain has TRBV6-1 and TRBJ2-7; the match to TRBD1 covers 8 bases. Germline loops: CDR1 MNHNS, CDR2 SASEGT. The V segment lost 4 bases and the J segment 2 bases; nucleotides outside the gene matches: 7. CDR3 size: 15 residues. CDR3 sequence: CASSVQGAGTYEQYF. The CDR3 DNA follows: TGTGCCAGCAGTGTGCAGGGGGCCGGGACCTACGAGCAGTACTTC.

V and J are TRBV6-1 and TRBJ2-2; D gene uncertain. Looked up from germline, CDR1 is MNHNS and CDR2 is SASEGT. Trimming cost V 1 base and J 0 bases, with 6 bases left between them. The CDR3 spans 15 residues. Here the CDR3 reads CASSEGTANTGELFF. In DNA form, the CDR3 reads TGTGCCAGCAGTGAAGGGACGGCGAACACCGGGGAGCTGTTTTTT.

The sample holds a few counts of this clone. J is TRBJ2-1 and V is TRBV27, with D possibly being TRBD2 (5 bases). Between the trimmed V and J ends, which lost 5 bases and 1 base, there was a span of 21 bases. The CDR3 runs 18 residues. Germline assignment: CDR1 MNHEY and CDR2 SMNVEV (reference sequence). The CDR3 region is CASSPRRSTIQSYNEQFF. The CDR3 DNA sequence: TGTGCCAGCAGTCCCCGACGCTCGACTATACAATCCTACAATGAGCAGTTCTTC.

The genes are TRBV7-3 and TRBJ1-1, with D possibly being TRBD1 (5 bases). In germline, CDR1 is SGHTA, CDR2 FQGTGA. V was pared by 0 bases and J by 6 bases, with 14 bases between. The CDR3 contains 15 residues. CDR3 bases: TGTGCCAGCAGCTTAACTCGGGACGGGCGCGCTGAAGCTTTCTTT. Translated, it gives CASSLTRDGRAEAFF.

This clone was observed a single time. V gene TRBV7-2 combines with J gene TRBJ1-5; D is perhaps TRBD1 (5 bases). V was clipped by 5 bases and J by 6 bases, with 20 bases between them. This CDR3 contains 16 residues. Looked up from germline, CDR1 is SGHTA and CDR2 is FQGNSA. CDR3 sequence reads: CASSPSWTSRGQPQHF. As DNA, the CDR3 is TGTGCCAGCAGCCCCTCGTGGACAAGCCGAGGTCAGCCCCAGCATTTT.